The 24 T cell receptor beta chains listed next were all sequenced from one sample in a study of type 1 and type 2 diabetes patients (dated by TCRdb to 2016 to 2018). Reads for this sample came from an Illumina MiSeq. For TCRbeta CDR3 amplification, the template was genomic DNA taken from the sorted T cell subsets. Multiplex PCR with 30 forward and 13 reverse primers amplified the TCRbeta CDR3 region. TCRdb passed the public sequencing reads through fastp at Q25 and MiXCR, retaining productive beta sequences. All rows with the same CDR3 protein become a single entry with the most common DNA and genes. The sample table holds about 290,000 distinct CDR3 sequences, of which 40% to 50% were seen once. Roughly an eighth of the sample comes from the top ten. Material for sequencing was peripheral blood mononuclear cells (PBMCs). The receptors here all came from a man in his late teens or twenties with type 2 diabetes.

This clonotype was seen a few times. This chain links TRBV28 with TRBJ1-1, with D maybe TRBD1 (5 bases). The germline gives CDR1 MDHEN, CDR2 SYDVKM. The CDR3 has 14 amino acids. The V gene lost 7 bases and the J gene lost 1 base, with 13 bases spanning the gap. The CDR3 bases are TGTGCCAGCAATCCATCGGGGGGGAACACTGAAGCTTTCTTT. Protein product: CASNPSGGNTEAFF.

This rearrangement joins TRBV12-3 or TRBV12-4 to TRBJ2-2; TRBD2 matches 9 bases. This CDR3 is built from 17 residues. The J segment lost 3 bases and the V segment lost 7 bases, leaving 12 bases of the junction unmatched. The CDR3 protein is CASTVPGTSTHTGELFF. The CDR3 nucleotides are TGTGCCAGCACCGTCCCCGGGACTAGCACTCACACCGGGGAGCTGTTTTTT.

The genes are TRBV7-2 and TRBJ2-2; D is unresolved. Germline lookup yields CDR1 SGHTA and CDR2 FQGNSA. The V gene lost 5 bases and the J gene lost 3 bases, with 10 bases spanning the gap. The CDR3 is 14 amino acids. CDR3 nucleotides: TGTGCCAGCAGCGCCCGGGTCTACACCGGGGAGCTGTTTTTT. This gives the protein CASSARVYTGELFF.

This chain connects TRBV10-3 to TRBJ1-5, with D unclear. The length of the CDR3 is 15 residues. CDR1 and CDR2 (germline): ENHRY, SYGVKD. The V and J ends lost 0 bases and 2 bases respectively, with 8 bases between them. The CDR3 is CAISESGIGNQPQHF. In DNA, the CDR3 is TGTGCCATCAGTGAGTCTGGGATAGGCAATCAGCCCCAGCATTTT.

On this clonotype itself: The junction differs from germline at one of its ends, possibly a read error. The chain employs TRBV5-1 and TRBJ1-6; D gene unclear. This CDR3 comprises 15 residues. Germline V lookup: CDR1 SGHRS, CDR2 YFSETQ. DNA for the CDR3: TGTGCCAGCACCCCAACGTTGAACTATAATTCACCCCTCCACTTT. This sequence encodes CASTPTLNYNSPLHF.

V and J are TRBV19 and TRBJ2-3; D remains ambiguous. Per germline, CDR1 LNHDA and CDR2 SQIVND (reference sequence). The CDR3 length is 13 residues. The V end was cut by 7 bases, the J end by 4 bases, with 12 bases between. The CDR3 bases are TGTGCCAGTAACGGCGTAGAGGCAGATACGCAGTATTTT. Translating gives CASNGVEADTQYF.

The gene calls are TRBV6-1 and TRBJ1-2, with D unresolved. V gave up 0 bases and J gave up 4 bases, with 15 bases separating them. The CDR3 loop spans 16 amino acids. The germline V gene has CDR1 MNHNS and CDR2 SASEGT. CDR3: CASSEAPSGRSYGYTF. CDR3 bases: TGTGCCAGCAGTGAAGCACCTTCGGGAAGGAGCTATGGCTACACCTTC.

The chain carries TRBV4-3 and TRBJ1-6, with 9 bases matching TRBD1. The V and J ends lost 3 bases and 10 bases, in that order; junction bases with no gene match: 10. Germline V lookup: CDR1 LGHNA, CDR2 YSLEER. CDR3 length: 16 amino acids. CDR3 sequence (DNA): TGCGCCAGCAGCCAGCCCGGGACAGGGTCAGTGTCACCCCTCCACTTT. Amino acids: CASSQPGTGSVSPLHF.

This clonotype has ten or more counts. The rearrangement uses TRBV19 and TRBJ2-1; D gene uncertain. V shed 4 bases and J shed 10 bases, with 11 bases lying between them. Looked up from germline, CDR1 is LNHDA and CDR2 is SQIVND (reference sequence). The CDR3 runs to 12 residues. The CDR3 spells CASSSLDYEQFF. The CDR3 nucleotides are TGTGCCAGTAGTAGCCTAGATTACGAGCAGTTCTTC. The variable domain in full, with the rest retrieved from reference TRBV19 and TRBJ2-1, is DGGITQSPKYLFRKEGQNVTLSCEQNLNHDAMYWYRQDPGQGLRLIYYSQIVNDFQKGDIAEGYSVSREKKESFPLTVTSAQKNPTAFYLCASSSLDYEQFFGPGTRLTVL.

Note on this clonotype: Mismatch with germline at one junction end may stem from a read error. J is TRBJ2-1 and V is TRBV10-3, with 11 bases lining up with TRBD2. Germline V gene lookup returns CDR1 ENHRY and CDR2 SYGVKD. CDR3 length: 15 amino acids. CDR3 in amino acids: CASSEGLAVFSEQFF. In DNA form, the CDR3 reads TGTGCCAGCAGTGAGGGACTAGCGGTTTTTTCTGAGCAGTTCTTC.

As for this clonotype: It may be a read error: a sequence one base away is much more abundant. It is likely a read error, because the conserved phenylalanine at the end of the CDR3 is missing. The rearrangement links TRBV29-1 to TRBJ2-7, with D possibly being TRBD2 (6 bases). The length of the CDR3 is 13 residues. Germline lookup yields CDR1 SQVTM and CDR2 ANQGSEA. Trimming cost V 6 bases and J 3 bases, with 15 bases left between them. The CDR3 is CSVAAGLGYEQYL. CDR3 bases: TGCAGCGTCGCCGCGGGGTTGGGCTACGAGCAGTACCTC.

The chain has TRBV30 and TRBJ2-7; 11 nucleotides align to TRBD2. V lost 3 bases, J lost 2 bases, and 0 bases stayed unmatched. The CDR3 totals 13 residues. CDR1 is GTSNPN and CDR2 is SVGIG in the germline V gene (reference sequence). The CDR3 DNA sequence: TGTGCCTGGAGGGGACTAGCGGCCTACGAGCAGTACTTC. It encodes CAWRGLAAYEQYF.

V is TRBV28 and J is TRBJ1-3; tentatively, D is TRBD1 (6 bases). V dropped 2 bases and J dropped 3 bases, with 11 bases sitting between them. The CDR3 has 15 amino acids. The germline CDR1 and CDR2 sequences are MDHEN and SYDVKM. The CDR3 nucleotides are TGTGCCAGCAGTTTACCAGGGGCCGATGGAAACACCATATATTTT. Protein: CASSLPGADGNTIYF.

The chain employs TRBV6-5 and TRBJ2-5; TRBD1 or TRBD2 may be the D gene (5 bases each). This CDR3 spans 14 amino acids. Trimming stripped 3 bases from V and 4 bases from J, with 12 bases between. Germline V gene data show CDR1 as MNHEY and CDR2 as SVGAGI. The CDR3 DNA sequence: TGTGCCAGCAGTTATTTGACGGGACGAGAGACCCAGTACTTC. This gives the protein CASSYLTGRETQYF.

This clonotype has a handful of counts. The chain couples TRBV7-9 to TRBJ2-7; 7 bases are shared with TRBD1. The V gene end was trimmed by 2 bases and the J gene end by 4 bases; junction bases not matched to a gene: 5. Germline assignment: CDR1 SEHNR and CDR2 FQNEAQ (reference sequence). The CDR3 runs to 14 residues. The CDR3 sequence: CASSLRDSGYEQYF. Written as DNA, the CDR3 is TGTGCCAGCAGCTTAAGGGACAGTGGATACGAGCAGTACTTC.

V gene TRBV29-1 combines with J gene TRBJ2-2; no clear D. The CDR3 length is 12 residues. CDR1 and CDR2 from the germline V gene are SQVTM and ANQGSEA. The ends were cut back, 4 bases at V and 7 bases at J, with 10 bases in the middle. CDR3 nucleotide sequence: TGCAGCGTTGGAGATATGGTCGGGGAGCTGTTTTTT. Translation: CSVGDMVGELFF.

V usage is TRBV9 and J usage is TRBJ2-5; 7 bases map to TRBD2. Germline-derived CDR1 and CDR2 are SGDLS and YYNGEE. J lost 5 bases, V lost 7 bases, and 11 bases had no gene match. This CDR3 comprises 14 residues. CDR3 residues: CASGATSAVETQYF. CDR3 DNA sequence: TGTGCCAGCGGCGCAACTAGCGCTGTGGAGACCCAGTACTTC.

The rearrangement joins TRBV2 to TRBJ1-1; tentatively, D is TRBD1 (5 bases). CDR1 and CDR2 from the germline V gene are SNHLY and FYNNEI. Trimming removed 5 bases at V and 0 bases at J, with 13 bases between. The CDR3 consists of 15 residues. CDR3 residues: CASSYRDGLNTEAFF. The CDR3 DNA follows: TGTGCCAGCAGTTACCGGGACGGATTGAACACTGAAGCTTTCTTT.

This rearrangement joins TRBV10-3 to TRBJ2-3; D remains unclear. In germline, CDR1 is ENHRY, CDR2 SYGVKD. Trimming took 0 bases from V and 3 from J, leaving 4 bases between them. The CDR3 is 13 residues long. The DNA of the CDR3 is TGTGCCATCAGTGAGTCCACGACAGATACGCAGTATTTT. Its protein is CAISESTTDTQYF.

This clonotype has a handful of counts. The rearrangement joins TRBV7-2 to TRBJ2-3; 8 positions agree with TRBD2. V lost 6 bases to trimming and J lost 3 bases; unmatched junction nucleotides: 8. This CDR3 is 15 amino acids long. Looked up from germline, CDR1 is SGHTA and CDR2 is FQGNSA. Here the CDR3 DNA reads TGTGCCAGCAGACCTCCGGGACTAGGGACAGATACGCAGTATTTT. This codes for CASRPPGLGTDTQYF.

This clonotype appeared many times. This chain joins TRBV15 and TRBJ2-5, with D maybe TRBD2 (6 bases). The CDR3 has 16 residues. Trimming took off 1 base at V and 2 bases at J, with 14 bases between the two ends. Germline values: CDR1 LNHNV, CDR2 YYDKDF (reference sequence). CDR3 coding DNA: TGTGCCACCAGCAGAGTAGGTAGCGGAAAACAAGAGACCCAGTACTTC. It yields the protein CATSRVGSGKQETQYF. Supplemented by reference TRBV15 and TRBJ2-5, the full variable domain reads DAMVIQNPRYQVTQFGKPVTLSCSQTLNHNVMYWYQQKSSQAPKLLFHYYDKDFNNEADTPDNFQSRRPNTSFCFLDIRSPGLGDTAMYLCATSRVGSGKQETQYFGPGTRLLVL.

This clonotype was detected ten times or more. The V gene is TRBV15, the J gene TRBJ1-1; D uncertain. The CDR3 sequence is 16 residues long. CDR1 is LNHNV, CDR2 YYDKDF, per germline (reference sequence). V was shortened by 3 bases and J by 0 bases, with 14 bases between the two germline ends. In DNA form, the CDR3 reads TGTGCCACCAGCAGTAAAGGTGGACGCGTGAACACTGAAGCTTTCTTT. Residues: CATSSKGGRVNTEAFF. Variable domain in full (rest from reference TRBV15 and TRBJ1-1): DAMVIQNPRYQVTQFGKPVTLSCSQTLNHNVMYWYQQKSSQAPKLLFHYYDKDFNNEADTPDNFQSRRPNTSFCFLDIRSPGLGDTAMYLCATSSKGGRVNTEAFFGQGTRLTVV.

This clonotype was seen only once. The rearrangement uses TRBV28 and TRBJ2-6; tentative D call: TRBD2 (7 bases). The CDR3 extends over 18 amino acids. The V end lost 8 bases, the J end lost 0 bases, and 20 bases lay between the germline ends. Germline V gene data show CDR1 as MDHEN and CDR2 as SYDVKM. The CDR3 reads CASPWGGAPLSGANVLTF. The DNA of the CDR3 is TGTGCCAGCCCTTGGGGGGGGGCCCCTCTCTCTGGGGCCAACGTCCTGACTTTC. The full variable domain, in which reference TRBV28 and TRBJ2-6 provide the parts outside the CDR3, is DVKVTQSSRYLVKRTGEKVFLECVQDMDHENMFWYRQDPGLGLRLIYFSYDVKMKEKGDIPEGYSVSREKKERFSLILESASTNQTSMYLCASPWGGAPLSGANVLTFGAGSRLTVL.

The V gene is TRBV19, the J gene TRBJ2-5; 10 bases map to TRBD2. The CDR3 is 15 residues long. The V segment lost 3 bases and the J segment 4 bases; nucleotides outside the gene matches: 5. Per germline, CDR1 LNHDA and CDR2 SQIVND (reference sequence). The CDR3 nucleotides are TGTGCCAGTAGTATCAGCGGGGGGGTAGTAGAGACCCAGTACTTC. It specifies CASSISGGVVETQYF.